This TCR beta chain was found in a study of cytomegalovirus exposure and HLA in healthy donors (dated by TCRdb to 2017 to 2019). Describing the broader study: An earlier analysis of some 550 of the donors reported about 250 Gb of sequence data and about 100 million unique TCR beta sequences from 150 million to 200 million T cells. Both class I and class II loci were covered by HLA typing, at four-digit resolution. Rather than drawing on any new phenotypic data, the later analysis identified candidate immune exposures from TCR beta sequences and the way those sequences occurred across donors. Along with the roughly 670-subject first cohort, a separate validation cohort of over a hundred different subjects was used. A later analysis re-examined previously published TCR beta repertoires from about 670 donors and added high-resolution HLA genotyping to investigate patterns of TCR occurrence. Alongside the repertoire data, information on donor age, sex, ethnicity and CMV serostatus was compiled. Every repertoire in the discovery cohort had been generated on one and the same sequencing platform. Five DR-DQ haplotypes were treated as single units for association and clustering because of strong linkage in the cohort. Of the 350 to 450 genotyped donors, over 65% fell in the genetic ancestry cluster associated with self-reported Caucasian donors. To predict cytomegalovirus infection status, the study combined high-throughput TCR immunosequencing, statistical association of individual TCRs with disease status, and machine learning. Typing coverage differed by locus: A, B, C, DRB1 and DQB1 were typed in roughly 629-630 donors, DQA1 in roughly 510, DPA1 in 600 to 610, and DPB1 in 450 to 480. The study was designed to test whether signatures of past pathogen exposure could be identified by cataloging public T cell receptors. A later genetic analysis used genome-wide SNP genotypes for about 60% of the roughly 700 donors, treating that subset as a discovery cohort. To decide whether each TCR beta V gene segment behaved as functional or pseudogenic, an earlier analysis of fewer than 750 of the donors relied on high-throughput TCR beta sequencing. An early release covering just under 650 HLA-typed donors comprised roughly 300 gigabases of sequencing data and approximately 85 million unique TCR sequences. Among some 400 genotyped donors of the cohort, an average of about 220,000 unique TCR beta nucleotide sequences was sequenced per donor, of which roughly 17% were non-productive. The study profiled the T cell repertoires of about 720 subjects by immunosequencing and related them to cytomegalovirus serostatus.

The paper as a whole reports these results and caveats: When HLA alleles, especially DR and DQ, strongly co-occurred, attributing TCR associations to individual alleles was difficult. In a later analysis, several top co-occurrence clusters were reported to appear linked to parvovirus B19, influenza, CMV and Epstein-Barr virus. In a later analysis, 15,000 to 20,000 TCR beta sequences were associated with specific HLA alleles at a false discovery rate of 0.05. According to a later analysis, TCR association rates differed among HLA loci, with DRB1 alleles showing the most associated TCRs and HLA-C alleles showing the fewest. The classifier was reported to diagnose cytomegalovirus status with high specificity and sensitivity in both the original and validation cohorts. A further reported finding was that TCR beta sequences accurately predicted the HLA-A and HLA-B alleles for most subjects in the first cohort. A total of some 180 TCR beta chains were listed by the study as associated with cytomegalovirus. Sequencing depth was assumed to be roughly uniform across donors in the presence/absence analyses, though that assumption may not hold. An earlier analysis of approximately 500 of the donors showed that most TCR beta V segments appeared in productive rearrangements either about 87% or about 30% of the time, which broadly matched IMGT annotations. A group of highly shared sequence variants was considered likely to be a technical artifact of the sequencing pipeline. A later analysis found that most CMV-associated TCR beta chains appeared HLA-restricted, with HLA associations seemingly driven largely by CMV exposure. Across donors, most TCR sequences were observed very rarely, whereas some public TCRs were present in many individuals. For the cohort, immune exposure information was limited to CMV serostatus. The cohort was sequenced for TCR beta chains only, and without alpha or paired-chain data the features that could be detected were limited. Some 15 rarely observed V segments, including chromosome 9 orphons, were excluded from the earlier analysis of approximately 600 of the donors because counts were too low. Some IMGT-functional V segments, including TRBV6-2 and TRBV6-3, could not be told apart with the 87-base-pair reads, so those segments were excluded. A few of the identified cytomegalovirus-associated TCR beta chains were confirmed in vitro to be specific for cytomegalovirus antigens. According to a later genetic analysis, donors in an Asian-associated ancestry cluster had fewer N-insertions in productive TCRs than the approximately 630-donor mean. The authors suggested that the approach could potentially be generalized to other disease states and immunological phenotypes. HLA typing was unavailable for some donors at each locus, so association tests used only the typed subset. Correlated functional status among segregating V segments might be attributable to linkage disequilibrium, but an unknown experimental factor could not be ruled out. In a later analysis, HLA-associated TCR beta chains were found to be more clonally expanded and to have lower generation probabilities than equally common non-associated chains. An association between a missense DCLRE1C variant and V-gene and J-gene trimming of TCR beta chains was found in a later genetic analysis and replicated in an independent cohort.

Concerning this clone itself: It lacks a known antigen. Base qualities are not at hand, and no much larger clone is one base apart.

Sequences SGHRS (CDR1) and YFSETQ (CDR2) are obtained from the germline V gene. V sheds 1 base and J sheds 3 bases, leaving 8 bases between their ends. From the cysteine up to the phenylalanine, the CDR3 has a length of 13 residues. Only the CDR3 part of the read is kept: 39 bases, read in frame from the first base. The cohort consisted of 666 healthy bone marrow donors. At the time of sampling, all cohort members were nominally healthy, though unrecorded immune exposures were likely present. Of the roughly 700 cohort members, around 290 had a positive CMV serostatus and about 350 had a negative one, while no CMV serostatus was recorded for the donor. A peripheral blood sample was provided by each donor, and peripheral blood mononuclear cells were used for TCR beta sequencing. Genomic DNA was extracted from the blood cell samples with the Qiagen DNeasy Blood Extraction Kit. Receptors were amplified or captured by the immunoSEQ multiplex PCR assay. The multiplex PCR relied on a mix of 60 forward primers for TCR Vbeta segments and 13 reverse primers for TCR Jbeta segments. The CDR3 region of rearranged TCR beta genes was amplified from genomic DNA with a multiplex PCR assay. The Illumina HiSeq System was used to sequence the amplified TCR beta libraries as 87-base-pair reads. As for the original processing: In a later analysis, some 80 million unique TCR beta chains were counted across the 500 to 850 repertoires, and about 10 million of these chains were shared by at least two donors. Raw reads were error-corrected and collapsed into unique sequences by a nearest-neighbor algorithm in which closely related sequences were merged to remove PCR and sequencing errors. To assign V, D and J gene segments, CDR3 sequences were aligned to IMGT reference sequences. For a sequence to be retained, a match of at least six nucleotides to both a V gene segment and a J gene segment was required. Rearrangements were called productive when the CDR3 lacked stop codons and stayed in frame with V and J; all others were non-productive. Following IMGT convention, CDR3 was defined as the stretch from the second conserved V-encoded cysteine to the conserved J-encoded phenylalanine. Sequences without an unambiguous match to a single V gene segment were excluded from the earlier analysis of about 640 of the donors. An earlier analysis of some 500 of the donors classified V segments as functional when productive rearrangements were above 56.7% and as segregating when the standard deviation between donors was above 5%. A statistical classification framework was built to diagnose cytomegalovirus status from the catalog of TCR beta chain sequences. A later analysis assigned V and J genes by comparing TCR nucleotide sequences with IMGT/GENE-DB human TR gene sequences. The TCRdist pipeline was used in a later analysis to assign CDR3 sequences and most-parsimonious VDJ recombination scenarios. In a later analysis, every TCR beta chain was defined by the combination of its CDR3 amino acid sequence and its V-gene family, and reads without a unique V-gene family were dropped. A later analysis removed 550 to 650 highly shared, low-generation-probability nucleotide sequences to deal with suspected cross-contamination and a sequencing artifact. For each public chain, a later analysis derived a clonal expansion index from normalized ranks of inferred template counts within each repertoire. In a later analysis, generation probabilities were computed with a VDJ recombination model fitted to out-of-frame rearrangements, and the resulting probabilities were checked against IGoR. In a later analysis, TCR-TCR, TCR-HLA and TCR-CMV co-occurrence was scored with hypergeometric tests, and a repertoire-size bias correction was applied to TCR pairs. A later analysis estimated false discovery rates by permuting HLA or CMV assignments 20 times. A later analysis grouped co-occurring TCRs with DBSCAN, adding TCRdist sequence similarity when clustering within HLA-allele-positive subsets. Co-occurrence clustering excluded repertoires with fewer than 30,000 or more than 120,000 public chains, plus five with anomalous nucleotide sharing. TCRdb took this table from immuneACCESS and kept in-frame rearrangements with V and J called. Such tables lack part of the clones; where checked against another copy, unresolved V genes explain under half of the gap, and the rest is unexplained. V, J and clone size reflect that table, while D and trimming were determined from the DNA. The sample records some 120,000 clones, 60% to 80% of which are singletons. The ten largest account for more than 2% of the sample.

The V gene is TRBV5-1 and the J gene is TRBJ2-7; the D region possibly corresponds to TRBD1 (5 bases align). Sample: PBMCs. This TCR was recovered from a human donor in good health. Read as DNA, the sequence is TGCGCCAGCAGCTTGCGCGACAGCTACGAGCAGTACTTC. Its translation reads: CASSLRDSYEQYF.